The clone carrying this T cell receptor (beta chain) has just a few counts. The data were obtained in a study of blood T cell repertoires in COVID-19. The overall study: Samples of COVID-19 (acute and convalescent) were obtained from the United States, Italy and Spain. PBMCs, B-cell-depleted T cells, or T cells were the source of the cDNA or gDNA that made up the material.

The CDR3 contains 14 residues. V lost 2 bases to trimming and J lost 1 base, with 8 bases between them. Germline CDR1 and CDR2: LGHDT and YNNKEL (reference sequence). In the authors' methods: By means of reference gene primer amplification, nucleated cell counts were estimated. TCRdb's copy holds only in-frame clones and misses some; the assay was immunoSEQ multiplex PCR. V, J and clone size are those of that table, while D and trimming were read from the DNA. Seen here are around 140,000 clones, approximately 80% observed once, and the top ten hold approximately 2%. The sample was peripheral blood. The clonotype comes from a woman aged 55 to 70 with acute or convalescent COVID-19. The chain recombines TRBV3-1 (or the pseudogene TRBV3-2) with TRBJ1-1; D is possibly TRBD1 (6 bases). CDR3 amino acids: CASSQHRANTEAFF. CDR3 nucleotide sequence: TGTGCCAGCAGCCAACACAGGGCGAACACTGAAGCTTTCTTT.